Listed below are T cell receptor beta chains from one sample, sequenced in a study of blood T cells in healthy people across ages. TCRdb passed the 5' RACE reads through MiXCR, listing each CDR3 protein once. The table has more than 650,000 distinct CDR3 sequences, 20% to 30% seen once. This same sample was also part of a study on T cells of mothers and their children.

Sequenced material: blood. All receptors derive from a boy aged 5-17 years in good health. The CDR3 runs from the conserved cysteine through the conserved F or W. The D gene is left open where the match is weak. Size is omitted from some rows. Given values are once, few, many or a class for expanded clones.

TRBV6-5	few	.	TRBJ2-5	TGTGCCAGCAGTTACTCACACAGCCTCCAAGAGACCCAGTACTTC	CASSYSHSLQETQYF
TRBV20-1	once	TRBD1	TRBJ1-1	TGCAGTGCTAGAGGGGACAGGGACACTGAAGCTTTCTTT	CSARGDRDTEAFF
TRBV10-3	.	TRBD1	TRBJ2-7	TGTGCCATCAACCCGGGACAGGGCTACGAGCAGTACTTC	CAINPGQGYEQYF
TRBV5-1	.	.	TRBJ1-4	TGCGCCAGCAGCTTCCTCGACTCTGCAGCAGGTGAAAAACTGTTTTTT	CASSFLDSAAGEKLFF
TRBV5-1	few	TRBD1	TRBJ2-2	TGCGCCAGCAGAAATCCGGGACAGGGAAGCACCGGGGAGCTGTTTTTT	CASRNPGQGSTGELFF
TRBV7-9	.	.	TRBJ2-1	TGTGCCAGCAGCTACTCCACTGGAGGGGGTAAGAATGAGCAGTTCTTC	CASSYSTGGGKNEQFF
TRBV19	few	TRBD1	TRBJ2-5	TGTGCCAGTTCCCAGTGGCTGGGACAGACTAAAACCTCGTTAGAGACCCAGTACTTC	CASSQWLGQTKTSLETQYF
TRBV10-3	.	TRBD2	TRBJ2-5	TGTGCCATCAGTGAGGAGACATTACTAGCGGGGGGGGCCGGAGAGACCCAGTACTTC	CAISEETLLAGGAGETQYF
TRBV18	many	.	TRBJ1-1	TGTGCCAGCTCACCACGCGGGTTGAACACTGAAGCTTTCTTT	CASSPRGLNTEAFF
TRBV25-1	.	.	TRBJ1-4	TGTGCCAGCAGTGATTTTCGTGATGAAAAACTGTTTTTT	CASSDFRDEKLFF
TRBV14	.	.	TRBJ2-7	TGTGCCAGCAGCCCAAGCAGGCACGAGCAGTACTTC	CASSPSRHEQYF